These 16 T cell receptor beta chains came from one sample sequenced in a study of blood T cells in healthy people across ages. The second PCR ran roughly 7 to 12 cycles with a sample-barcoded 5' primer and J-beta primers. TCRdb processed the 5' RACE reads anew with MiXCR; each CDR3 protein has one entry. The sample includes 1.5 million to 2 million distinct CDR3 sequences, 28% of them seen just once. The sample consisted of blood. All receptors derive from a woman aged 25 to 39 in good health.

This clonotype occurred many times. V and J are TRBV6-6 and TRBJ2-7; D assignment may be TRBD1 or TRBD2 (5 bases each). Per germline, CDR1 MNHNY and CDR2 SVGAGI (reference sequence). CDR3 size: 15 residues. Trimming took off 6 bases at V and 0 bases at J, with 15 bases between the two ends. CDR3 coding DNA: TGTGCCAGCAGCTCATCCCGGGACCGCTCCTACGAGCAGTACTTC. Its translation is CASSSSRDRSYEQYF.

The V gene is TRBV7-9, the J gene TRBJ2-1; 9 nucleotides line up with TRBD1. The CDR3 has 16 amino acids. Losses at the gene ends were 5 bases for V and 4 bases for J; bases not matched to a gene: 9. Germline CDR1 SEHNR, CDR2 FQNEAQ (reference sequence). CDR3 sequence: CASSPRQGVGYNEQFF. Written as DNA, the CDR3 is TGTGCCAGCAGCCCCCGACAGGGGGTGGGGTACAATGAGCAGTTCTTC.

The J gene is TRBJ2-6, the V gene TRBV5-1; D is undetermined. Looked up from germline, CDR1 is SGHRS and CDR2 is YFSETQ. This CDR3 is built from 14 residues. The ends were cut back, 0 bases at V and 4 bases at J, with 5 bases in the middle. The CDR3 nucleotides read TGCGCCAGCAGCTTGGATGTAGGGGCCAACGTCCTGACTTTC. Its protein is CASSLDVGANVLTF.

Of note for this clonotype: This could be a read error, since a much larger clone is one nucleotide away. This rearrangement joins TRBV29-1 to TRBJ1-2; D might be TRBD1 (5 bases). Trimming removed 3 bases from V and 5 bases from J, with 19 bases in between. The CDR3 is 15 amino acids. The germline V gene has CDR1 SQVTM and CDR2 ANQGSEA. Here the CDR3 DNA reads TGCAGCGTTGAGGGAGTGAGTCCAGGGTCGTATGGCTACACCTTC. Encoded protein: CSVEGVSPGSYGYTF.

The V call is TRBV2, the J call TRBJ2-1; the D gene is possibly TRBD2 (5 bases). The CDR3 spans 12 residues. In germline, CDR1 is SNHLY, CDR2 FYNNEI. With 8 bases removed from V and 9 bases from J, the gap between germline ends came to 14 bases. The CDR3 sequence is CASGLEAGEQFF. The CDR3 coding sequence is TGTGCCAGCGGATTAGAGGCGGGTGAGCAGTTCTTC.

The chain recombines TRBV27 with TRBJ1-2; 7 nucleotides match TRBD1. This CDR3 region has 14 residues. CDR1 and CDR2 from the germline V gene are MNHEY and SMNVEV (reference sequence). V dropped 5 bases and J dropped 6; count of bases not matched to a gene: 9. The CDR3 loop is CASSPTGRLDGYTF. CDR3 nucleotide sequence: TGTGCCAGCAGTCCGACAGGGCGTCTGGATGGCTACACCTTC.

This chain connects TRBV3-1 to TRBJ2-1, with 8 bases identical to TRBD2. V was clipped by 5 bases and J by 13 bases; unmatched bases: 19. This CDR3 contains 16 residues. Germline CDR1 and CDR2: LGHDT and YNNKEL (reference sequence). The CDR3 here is CASSSGSGGPAGIQFF. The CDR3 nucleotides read TGTGCCAGCAGCTCGGGATCGGGGGGGCCGGCCGGAATTCAGTTCTTC.

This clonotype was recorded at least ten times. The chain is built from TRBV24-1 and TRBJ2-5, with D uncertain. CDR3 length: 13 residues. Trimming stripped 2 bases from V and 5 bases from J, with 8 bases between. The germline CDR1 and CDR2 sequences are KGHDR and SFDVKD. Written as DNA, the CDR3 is TGTGCCACCAGTGATTCTTACAGCGAGACCCAGTACTTC. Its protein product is CATSDSYSETQYF.

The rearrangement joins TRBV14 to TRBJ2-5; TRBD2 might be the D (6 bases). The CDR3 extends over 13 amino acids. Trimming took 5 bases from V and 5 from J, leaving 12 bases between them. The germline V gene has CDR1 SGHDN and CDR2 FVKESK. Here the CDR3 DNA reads TGTGCCAGCAGCATTCGACTAGACGAGACCCAGTACTTC. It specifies CASSIRLDETQYF. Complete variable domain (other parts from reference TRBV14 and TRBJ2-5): EAGVTQFPSHSVIEKGQTVTLRCDPISGHDNLYWYRRVMGKEIKFLLHFVKESKQDESGMPNNRFLAERTGGTYSTLKVQPAELEDSGVYFCASSIRLDETQYFGPGTRLLVL.

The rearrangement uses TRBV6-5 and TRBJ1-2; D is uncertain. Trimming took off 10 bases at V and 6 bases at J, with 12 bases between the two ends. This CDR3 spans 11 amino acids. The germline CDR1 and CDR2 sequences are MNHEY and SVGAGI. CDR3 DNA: TGTGCCATCAGGAGGACCGATGGCTACACCTTC. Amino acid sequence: CAIRRTDGYTF.

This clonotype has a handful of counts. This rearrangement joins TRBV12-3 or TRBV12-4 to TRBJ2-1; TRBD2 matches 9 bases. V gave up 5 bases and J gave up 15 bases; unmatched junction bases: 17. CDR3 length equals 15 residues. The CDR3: CASSPSTSGILSTFF. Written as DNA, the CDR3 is TGTGCCAGCAGTCCCTCGACTAGCGGCATACTGAGCACGTTCTTC.

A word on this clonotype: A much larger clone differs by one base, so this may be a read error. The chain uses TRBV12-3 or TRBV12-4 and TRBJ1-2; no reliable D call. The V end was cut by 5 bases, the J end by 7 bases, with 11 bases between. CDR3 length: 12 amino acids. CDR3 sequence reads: CASSGQLCGYTF. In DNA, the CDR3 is TGTGCCAGCAGTGGGCAGCTCTGTGGCTACACCTTC.

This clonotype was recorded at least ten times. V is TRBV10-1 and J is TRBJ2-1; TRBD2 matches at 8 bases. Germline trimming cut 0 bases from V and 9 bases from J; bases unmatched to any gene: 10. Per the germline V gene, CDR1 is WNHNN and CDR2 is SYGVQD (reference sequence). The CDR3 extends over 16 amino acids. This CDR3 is CASSESGGLVEGEQFF. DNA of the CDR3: TGCGCCAGCAGTGAGTCTGGGGGACTAGTGGAGGGTGAGCAGTTCTTC.

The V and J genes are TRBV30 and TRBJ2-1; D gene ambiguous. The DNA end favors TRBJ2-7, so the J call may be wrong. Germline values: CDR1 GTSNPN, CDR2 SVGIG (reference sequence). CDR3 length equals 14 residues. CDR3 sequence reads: CAWRASSSYNEQYF. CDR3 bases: TGTGCCTGGAGGGCCAGTAGCTCCTACAATGAGCAGTACTTC.

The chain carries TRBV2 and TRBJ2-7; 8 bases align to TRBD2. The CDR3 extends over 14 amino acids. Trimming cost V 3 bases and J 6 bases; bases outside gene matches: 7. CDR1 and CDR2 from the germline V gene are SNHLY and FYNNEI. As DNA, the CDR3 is TGTGCCAGCAGTGATCCCCCCGGGGGGGTCGAGCAGTACTTC. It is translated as CASSDPPGGVEQYF.

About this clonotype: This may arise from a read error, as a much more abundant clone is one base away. In DNA, the CDR3 is TGTGCCAGCGGGACAGACCTTTCCTACGAGCAGTACTTC. It is translated as CASGTDLSYEQYF. This sequence joins TRBV7-9 and TRBJ2-5; 7 bases line up with TRBD1. The J call may be faulty, since TRBJ2-7 better matches the DNA end. CDR3 length: 13 residues. CDR1 SEHNR and CDR2 FQNEAQ come from the germline V gene (reference sequence).